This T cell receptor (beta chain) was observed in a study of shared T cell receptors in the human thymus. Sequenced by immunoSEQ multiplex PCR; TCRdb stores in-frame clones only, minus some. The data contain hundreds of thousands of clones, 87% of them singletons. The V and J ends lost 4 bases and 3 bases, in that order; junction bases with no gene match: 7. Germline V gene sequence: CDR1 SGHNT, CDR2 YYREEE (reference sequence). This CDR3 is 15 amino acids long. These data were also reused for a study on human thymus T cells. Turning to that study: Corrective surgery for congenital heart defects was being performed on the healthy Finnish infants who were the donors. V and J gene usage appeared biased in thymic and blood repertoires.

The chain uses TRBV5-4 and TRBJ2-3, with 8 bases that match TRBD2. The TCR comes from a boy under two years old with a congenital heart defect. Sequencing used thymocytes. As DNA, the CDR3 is TGTGCCAGCAGCCTCAGCGGGGGCTGGACAGATACGCAGTATTTT. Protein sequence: CASSLSGGWTDTQYF.